This is a list of T cell receptor beta chains from one sample in a study of cytomegalovirus exposure and HLA in healthy donors. Assay used: immunoSEQ multiplex PCR; TCRdb lists only in-frame clones, some missing. The sample holds approximately 270,000 clones, over 75% seen once. The material sequenced was PBMCs. Every receptor here comes from a man aged 18 to 30 in good health and CMV-seropositive. The CDR3 runs from the conserved cysteine through the conserved F or W. A D gene is named only where the DNA matches it firmly. Clone size is stated in some rows and not others, as once, few, many or a class when expanded.

>TRBV7-9|-|TRBJ1-1|-
CASSFTGVYTEAFF
TGTGCCAGCAGCTTCACCGGGGTTTACACTGAAGCTTTCTTT
>TRBV11-2|-|TRBJ2-7|-
CASSSGPLGNEQYF
TGTGCCAGCAGCTCGGGACCCCTCGGCAACGAGCAGTACTTC
>TRBV6-1|-|TRBJ1-2|once
CASSDWAGLDARHYGYTF
TGTGCCAGCAGTGATTGGGCGGGCTTAGATGCAAGACACTATGGCTACACCTTC
>TRBV5-1|-|TRBJ2-7|-
CASSPGPTSYEQYF
TGCGCCAGCAGCCCGGGACCGACTTCCTACGAGCAGTACTTC
>TRBV29-1|-|TRBJ1-2|-
CSVFTNYGYTF
TGCAGCGTTTTCACAAACTATGGCTACACCTTC
>TRBV7-9|-|TRBJ1-2|-
CASSPDQPHYGYTF
TGTGCCAGCAGCCCGGATCAGCCCCACTATGGCTACACCTTC
>TRBV15|TRBD2|TRBJ2-1|-
CATSSRLADNEQFF
TGTGCCACCAGCTCGCGACTAGCGGACAATGAGCAGTTCTTC
>TRBV6-5|-|TRBJ1-5|-
CATQWRAGNQPQHF
TGTGCCACCCAGTGGAGGGCTGGCAATCAGCCCCAGCATTTT
>TRBV19|TRBD1|TRBJ2-1|once
CASSLRDRGLNEQFF
TGTGCCAGTAGTCTCAGGGACAGGGGGCTTAATGAGCAGTTCTTC
>TRBV28|-|TRBJ1-5|few
CASRPAGQPQHF
TGTGCCAGCCGCCCTGCGGGTCAGCCCCAGCATTTT
>TRBV30|-|TRBJ2-3|-
CAWSAASMGDTQYF
TGTGCCTGGAGCGCCGCTAGCATGGGTGATACGCAGTATTTT
>TRBV2|-|TRBJ2-2|-
CASSKLANTGELFF
TGTGCCAGCAGTAAACTTGCCAACACCGGGGAGCTGTTTTTT
>TRBV27|TRBD2|TRBJ2-3|-
CASRGLDRDTQYF
TGTGCCAGCCGGGGACTAGATAGAGATACGCAGTATTTT
>TRBV9|-|TRBJ1-4|-
CASSVSLTNEKLFF
TGTGCCAGCAGCGTCAGCCTAACTAATGAAAAACTGTTTTTT
>TRBV27|-|TRBJ2-6|few
CASSALHSDSGANVLTF
TGTGCCAGCTCCGCCTTACACTCGGACTCTGGGGCCAACGTCCTGACTTTC
>TRBV9|TRBD2|TRBJ2-1|-
CASSGLAGEASEQFF
TGTGCCAGCAGTGGACTAGCGGGAGAGGCCAGTGAGCAGTTCTTC
>TRBV27|-|TRBJ2-1|-
CASSLLDYPSAEQFF
TGTGCCAGCAGTTTATTGGACTACCCCTCCGCTGAGCAGTTCTTC
>TRBV5-1|-|TRBJ1-4|-
CASSLDQGGEKLFF
TGCGCCAGCAGCTTGGATCAGGGAGGCGAAAAACTGTTTTTT
>TRBV6-1|-|TRBJ1-1|few
CASRWTLNTEAFF
TGTGCCAGCAGATGGACATTGAACACTGAAGCTTTCTTT
>TRBV6-6|-|TRBJ1-4|-
CASSTSLEKLFF
TGTGCCAGCAGTACCTCACTAGAAAAACTGTTTTTT
>TRBV2|-|TRBJ2-7|-
CASSQTGYEQYF
TGTGCCAGCAGCCAAACAGGCTACGAGCAGTACTTC
>TRBV6-1|TRBD2|TRBJ2-7|-
CASWTSGRAKYEQYF
TGTGCCAGCTGGACTAGCGGGAGGGCGAAGTACGAGCAGTACTTC
>TRBV13|TRBD2|TRBJ2-1|once
CASSSSGDSYNEQFF
TGTGCCAGCAGCTCTAGCGGCGACTCCTACAATGAGCAGTTCTTC
>TRBV4-3|-|TRBJ1-2|-
CASSQDGGLTYGYTF
TGCGCCAGCAGCCAAGACGGGGGTCTCACCTATGGCTACACCTTC
>TRBV9|TRBD2|TRBJ2-5|-
CASSVGTSGIETQYF
TGTGCCAGCAGCGTAGGGACTAGCGGAATAGAGACCCAGTACTTC
>TRBV5-1|-|TRBJ2-7|-
CASSLAYFGTASSYEQYF
TGCGCCAGCAGCTTGGCCTACTTTGGGACGGCAAGCTCCTACGAGCAGTACTTC
>TRBV6-6|-|TRBJ2-2|-
CASSENTGELFF
TGTGCCAGCAGCGAGAACACCGGGGAGCTGTTTTTT
>TRBV30|-|TRBJ1-5|-
CAWGVSASNNQPQHF
TGTGCCTGGGGCGTCTCGGCGTCGAACAATCAGCCCCAGCATTTT
>TRBV27|TRBD1|TRBJ2-7|-
CASSLSGQSYEQYF
TGTGCCAGCAGTTTATCGGGACAGAGCTACGAGCAGTACTTC
>TRBV6-1|TRBD1|TRBJ1-4|-
CASSEAPGQGSLVFF
TGTGCCAGCAGTGAAGCCCCGGGACAGGGGAGTCTGGTGTTTTTT
>TRBV4-3|TRBD2|TRBJ2-7|once
CASSQEITSVSSETSYEQYF
TGCGCCAGCAGCCAAGAAATTACTAGCGTAAGTAGCGAGACCTCCTACGAGCAGTACTTC
>TRBV29-1|-|TRBJ1-2|-
CSVTGYTF
TGCAGCGTTACTGGCTACACCTTC
>TRBV10-3|TRBD2|TRBJ2-1|-
CATGTSPNEQFF
TGTGCCACTGGGACTAGCCCCAATGAGCAGTTCTTC
>TRBV6-5|-|TRBJ2-7|-
CASRGRGEQYF
TGTGCCAGCCGTGGACGGGGGGAGCAGTACTTC
>TRBV5-6|-|TRBJ1-2|-
CASSWRAGGGYTF
TGTGCCAGCAGCTGGCGGGCAGGAGGCGGCTACACCTTC
>TRBV7-6|TRBD1|TRBJ2-7|-
CASSLGDRAVYEQYF
TGTGCCAGCAGCTTAGGGGACAGGGCCGTCTACGAGCAGTACTTC
>TRBV2|-|TRBJ1-5|-
CASSFTRDGTYQPQHF
TGTGCCAGCAGTTTTACAAGGGACGGTACTTATCAGCCCCAGCATTTT
>TRBV9|-|TRBJ2-1|-
CASSVDWDPGREQFF
TGTGCCAGCAGCGTAGATTGGGACCCCGGTCGGGAGCAGTTCTTC
>TRBV5-1|-|TRBJ2-7|-
CASSLGGLGEYEQYF
TGCGCCAGCAGCTTGGGTGGGCTAGGGGAGTACGAGCAGTACTTC
>TRBV7-9|TRBD1|TRBJ2-7|-
CASSLAGTGSYEQYF
TGTGCCAGCAGCTTAGCCGGGACAGGGTCCTACGAGCAGTACTTC
>TRBV5-4|-|TRBJ2-5|-
CASSPGPSDETQYF
TGTGCCAGCAGCCCCGGGCCTTCAGACGAGACCCAGTACTTC
>TRBV9|TRBD1|TRBJ2-7|once
CASSVEGASPGYEQYF
TGTGCCAGCAGCGTAGAGGGGGCTAGCCCGGGGTACGAGCAGTACTTC
>TRBV2|TRBD2|TRBJ2-3|once
CASSETFRVAGSTDTQYF
TGTGCCAGCAGTGAAACATTCCGGGTAGCGGGAAGCACAGATACGCAGTATTTT
>TRBV5-6|-|TRBJ1-2|-
CASSLDGYYGYTF
TGTGCCAGCAGCCTAGACGGGTACTATGGCTACACCTTC
>TRBV29-1|TRBD1|TRBJ2-1|-
CSAIPGQGPYNEQFF
TGCAGCGCAATACCGGGACAGGGGCCCTACAATGAGCAGTTCTTC
>TRBV6-1|-|TRBJ2-3|-
CASTWTLRTDTQYF
TGTGCCAGCACCTGGACGCTTCGCACAGATACGCAGTATTTT
>TRBV19|-|TRBJ2-5|once
CASSTVVTGKWETQYF
TGTGCCAGTAGTACAGTTGTCACAGGGAAGTGGGAGACCCAGTACTTC
>TRBV7-9|-|TRBJ1-2|once
CASSSGGYGYTF
TGTGCCAGCAGCTCGGGAGGGTATGGCTACACCTTC
>TRBV27|-|TRBJ1-1|-
CASSLKALTATEAFF
TGTGCCAGCAGTTTGAAGGCGCTCACGGCCACTGAAGCTTTCTTT
>TRBV7-6|TRBD2|TRBJ2-1|-
CASRPPGLAGLEQFF
TGTGCCAGCAGGCCCCCGGGACTAGCGGGACTTGAGCAGTTCTTC
>TRBV5-6|TRBD1|TRBJ1-5|-
CASSATGGNQPQHF
TGTGCCAGCAGCGCTACAGGGGGCAATCAGCCCCAGCATTTT
>TRBV9|TRBD2|TRBJ2-2|-
CASSAMAGDTGELFF
TGTGCCAGCAGCGCAATGGCGGGGGACACCGGGGAGCTGTTTTTT